Listed below are T cell receptor beta chains from one sample, sequenced in a study of patients and donors after allogeneic stem cell transplantation. TCRdb used MiXCR to reprocess the RT-PCR reads, holding one entry per CDR3 protein. The sample has roughly 250,000 distinct CDR3 sequences, 12% to 15% seen once. Material for sequencing was blood, either unsorted or a sorted T cell fraction (not recorded which). These receptors were collected from a human donor who was either an allogeneic HSCT recipient or a stem cell or donor lymphocyte infusion donor (not recorded which). It is not recorded whose cells these are; they may come from a transplant donor. CDR3s include the opening cysteine and the closing phenylalanine or tryptophan. The order of the fields is V gene, D gene, J gene, clone size, CDR3 DNA, CDR3 protein. D genes are given only for firm matches. Clone sizes are given selectively: once, few, many, or a class where the clone is expanded.

TRBV4-1	TRBD2	TRBJ2-2	NA	TGCGCCAGCAGCCAGGGACAGTTAGCGGGAGCGAGCACCGGGGAGCTGTTTTTT	CASSQGQLAGASTGELFF
TRBV5-6	TRBD1	TRBJ2-1	few	TGTGCCAGCAGCAGGGGACAGCTGATTTACAATGAGCAGTTCTTC	CASSRGQLIYNEQFF
TRBV29-1	TRBD1	TRBJ1-2	few	TGCAGCGTTGAGGACAGGGGAAGTTTTGGCTACACCTTC	CSVEDRGSFGYTF
TRBV3-1	NA	TRBJ2-2	many	TGTGCCAGCAGCCGGGCCGGGGAGCTGTTTTTT	CASSRAGELFF
TRBV9	NA	TRBJ2-7	NA	TGTGCCAGCAGCCCCCTGGCCAGGGGATCCGGCGAGCAGTACTTC	CASSPLARGSGEQYF
TRBV3-1	TRBD1	TRBJ2-7	many	TGTGCCAGCAGCCAAGGCCGGGACAGGGCAATCTACTTC	CASSQGRDRAIYF
TRBV10-3	NA	TRBJ1-1	NA	TGTGCCATCAGTGAGTCGGCAGGGGCCACTGAAGCTTTCTTT	CAISESAGATEAFF
TRBV18	TRBD1	TRBJ2-7	many	TGTGCCAGCTCACCTTCCGGACAGGGGAACAACGAGCAGTACTTC	CASSPSGQGNNEQYF
TRBV29-1	TRBD2	TRBJ2-2	many	TGCAGCGTTGTGTGGCTAGCGGGGGGAGGCGGGGAGCTGTTTTTT	CSVVWLAGGGGELFF
TRBV5-4	NA	TRBJ2-2	NA	TGTGCCAGCAGCTTGAAACAGGGCCAGAACACCGGGGAGCTGTTTTTT	CASSLKQGQNTGELFF
TRBV20-1	NA	TRBJ2-2	NA	TGCAGTGCTAGCAGGGGCTCTAGCACCGGGGAGCTGTTTTTT	CSASRGSSTGELFF
TRBV18	NA	TRBJ1-1	few	TGTGCCAGCTCACCCGAATCGGGGGCGGCTGAAGCTTTCTTT	CASSPESGAAEAFF
TRBV28	TRBD1	TRBJ2-7	NA	TGTGCCAGCAGAAACTCCGGGACAGTCTACGAGCAGTACTTC	CASRNSGTVYEQYF
TRBV9	NA	TRBJ2-6	NA	TGTGCCAGCAGCGTAGGCCGACGGAGTTATGGGGCCAACGTCCTGACTTTC	CASSVGRRSYGANVLTF
TRBV4-3	TRBD2	TRBJ2-2	few	TGCGCCAGCAGCCAAGATCCAAGCGGGGGGGCCGGGGAGCTGTTTTTT	CASSQDPSGGAGELFF
TRBV5-1	TRBD2	TRBJ2-7	many	TGCGCCAGCAGCCGGGGACTAGCGGGCGAGCAGTACTTC	CASSRGLAGEQYF
TRBV6-1	NA	TRBJ1-5	few	TGTGCCAGCAGTGAAGCCGGAGGGAGTGGGCAGCCCCAGCATTTT	CASSEAGGSGQPQHF